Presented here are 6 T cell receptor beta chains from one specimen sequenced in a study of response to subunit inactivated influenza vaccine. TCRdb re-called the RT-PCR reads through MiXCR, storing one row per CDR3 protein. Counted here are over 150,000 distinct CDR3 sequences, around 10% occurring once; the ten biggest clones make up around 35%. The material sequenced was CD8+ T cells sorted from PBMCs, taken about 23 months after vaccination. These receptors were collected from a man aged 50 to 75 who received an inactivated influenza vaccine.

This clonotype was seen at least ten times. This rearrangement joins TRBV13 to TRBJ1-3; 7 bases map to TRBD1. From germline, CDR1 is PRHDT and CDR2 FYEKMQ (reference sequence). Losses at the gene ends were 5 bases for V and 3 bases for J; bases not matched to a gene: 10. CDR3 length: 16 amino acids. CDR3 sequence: CASSAWDSGFGNTIYF. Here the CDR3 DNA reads TGTGCCAGCAGCGCCTGGGACAGCGGATTTGGAAACACCATATATTTT.

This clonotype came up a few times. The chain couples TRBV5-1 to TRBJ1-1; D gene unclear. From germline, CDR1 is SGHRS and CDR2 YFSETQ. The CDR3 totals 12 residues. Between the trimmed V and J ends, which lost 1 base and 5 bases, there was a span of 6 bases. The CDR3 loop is CASSLSQTEAFF. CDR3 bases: TGCGCCAGCAGCTTGAGCCAAACTGAAGCTTTCTTT.

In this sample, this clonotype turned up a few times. The DNA for the CDR3 is TGTGCCAGCAGTACGACTTACGGGGTGTCCTACGAGCAGTACTTC. This gives the protein CASSTTYGVSYEQYF. The chain is built from TRBV2 and TRBJ2-7; tentative D call: TRBD2 (5 bases). V lost 5 bases to trimming and J lost 1 base, with 15 bases between them. The CDR3 extends over 15 amino acids. The V gene's germline CDR1 is SNHLY and CDR2 FYNNEI. Using reference TRBV2 and TRBJ2-7 for the parts outside the CDR3, the full variable domain is EPEVTQTPSHQVTQMGQEVILRCVPISNHLYFYWYRQILGQKVEFLVSFYNNEISEKSEIFDDQFSVERPDGSNFTLKIRSTKLEDSAMYFCASSTTYGVSYEQYFGPGTRLTVT.

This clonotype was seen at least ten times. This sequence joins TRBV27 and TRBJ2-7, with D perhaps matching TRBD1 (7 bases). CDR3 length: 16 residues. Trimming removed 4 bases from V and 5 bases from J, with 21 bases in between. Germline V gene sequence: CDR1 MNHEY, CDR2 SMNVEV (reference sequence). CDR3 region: CASSSTVGRGANEQYF. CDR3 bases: TGTGCCAGCAGTTCTACGGTCGGCAGGGGGGCCAACGAGCAGTACTTC.

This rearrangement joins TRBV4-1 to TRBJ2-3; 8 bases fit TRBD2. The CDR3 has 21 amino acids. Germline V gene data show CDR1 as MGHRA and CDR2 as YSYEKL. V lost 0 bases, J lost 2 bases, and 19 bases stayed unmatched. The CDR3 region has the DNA TGCGCCAGCAGCCAAGATGTACCGCGGGAGGTAACCTTCCCTTCCACAGATACGCAGTATTTT. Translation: CASSQDVPREVTFPSTDTQYF.

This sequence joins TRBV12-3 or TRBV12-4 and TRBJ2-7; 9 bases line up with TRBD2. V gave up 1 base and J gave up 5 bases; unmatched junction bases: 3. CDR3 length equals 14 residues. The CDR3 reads CASSLGSGGNEQYF. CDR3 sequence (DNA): TGTGCCAGCAGTTTAGGTAGCGGGGGCAACGAGCAGTACTTC.